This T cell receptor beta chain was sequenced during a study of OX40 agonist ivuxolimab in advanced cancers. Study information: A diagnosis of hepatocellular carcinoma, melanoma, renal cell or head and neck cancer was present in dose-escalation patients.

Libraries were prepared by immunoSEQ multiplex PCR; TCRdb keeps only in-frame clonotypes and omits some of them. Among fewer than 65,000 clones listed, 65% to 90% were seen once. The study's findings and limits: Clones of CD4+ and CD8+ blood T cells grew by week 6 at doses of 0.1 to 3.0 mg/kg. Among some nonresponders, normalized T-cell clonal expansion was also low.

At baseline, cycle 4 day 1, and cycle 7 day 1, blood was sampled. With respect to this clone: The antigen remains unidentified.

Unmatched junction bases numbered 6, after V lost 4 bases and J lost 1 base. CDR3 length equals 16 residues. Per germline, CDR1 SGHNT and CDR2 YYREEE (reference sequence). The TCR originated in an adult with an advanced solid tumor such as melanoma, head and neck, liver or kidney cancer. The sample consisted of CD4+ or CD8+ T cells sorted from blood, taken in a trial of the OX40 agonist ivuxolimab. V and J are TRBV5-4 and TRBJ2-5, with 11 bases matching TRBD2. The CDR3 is CASSQTSGSFQETQYF. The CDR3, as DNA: TGTGCCAGCAGCCAAACTAGCGGGAGTTTCCAAGAGACCCAGTACTTC.